One sample yielded the 15 T cell receptor beta chains listed below, sequenced in a study of technical replicates of blood from a few donors. Libraries were prepared by immunoSEQ multiplex PCR; TCRdb keeps only in-frame clonotypes and omits some of them. The sample has over 70,000 clones, about 96% seen once; the top ten hold under 0.2%. Input material: T cells isolated from PBMCs. Receptors originate from a human donor in good health.

The chain has TRBV6-5 and TRBJ2-5, with a possible D match to TRBD1 (6 bases). The length of the CDR3 is 15 residues. In germline, CDR1 is MNHEY, CDR2 SVGAGI. Trimming removed 0 bases from V and 1 base from J, with 9 bases in between. Written as DNA, the CDR3 is TGTGCCAGCAGTTACTCGATGGGGGCCCAAGAGACCCAGTACTTC. It translates to CASSYSMGAQETQYF.

The chain couples TRBV4-1 to TRBJ2-7; TRBD1 matches 7 bases. The CDR3 is made up of 13 amino acids. Germline assignment: CDR1 MGHRA and CDR2 YSYEKL. With 1 base clipped from V and 5 bases from J, the junction kept 2 bases outside the gene matches. Here the CDR3 reads CASSQVTGDEQYF. DNA for the CDR3: TGCGCCAGCAGCCAAGTCACAGGGGACGAGCAGTACTTC.

The rearrangement uses TRBV5-1 and TRBJ2-7; D perhaps matches TRBD1 (5 bases). The CDR3 is made up of 12 amino acids. Trimming pared 1 base from V and 6 bases from J, leaving 8 bases between. Per germline, CDR1 SGHRS and CDR2 YFSETQ. Here the CDR3 DNA reads TGCGCCAGCAGCTTGACAGGATCCGAGCAGTACTTC. It is translated as CASSLTGSEQYF.

The chain employs TRBV28 and TRBJ2-7, with 12 bases matching TRBD1. V shed 4 bases and J 7 bases; nucleotides not matched to a gene: 2. The V gene's germline CDR1 is MDHEN and CDR2 SYDVKM. This CDR3 region has 13 residues. CDR3 nucleotides: TGTGCCAGCAGTTGGGACAGGGGGCAAGAGCAGTACTTC. The encoded protein is CASSWDRGQEQYF. Complete variable domain (other parts from reference TRBV28 and TRBJ2-7): DVKVTQSSRYLVKRTGEKVFLECVQDMDHENMFWYRQDPGLGLRLIYFSYDVKMKEKGDIPEGYSVSREKKERFSLILESASTNQTSMYLCASSWDRGQEQYFGPGTRLTVT.

The chain couples TRBV15 to TRBJ1-5, with 11 bases matching TRBD1. Germline lookup yields CDR1 LNHNV and CDR2 YYDKDF (reference sequence). There are 16 residues in the CDR3. V was pared by 3 bases and J by 7 bases, with 8 bases of the junction left unmatched. The CDR3 DNA follows: TGTGCCACCAGCAGCAACCGGGACAGGGGGGAACAGCCCCAGCATTTT. The encoded protein is CATSSNRDRGEQPQHF.

The chain uses TRBV6-1 and TRBJ1-1; 8 nucleotides line up with TRBD1. This CDR3 is 14 amino acids long. The J segment lost 3 bases and the V segment lost 8 bases, leaving 8 bases of the junction unmatched. Germline CDR1 is MNHNS and CDR2 is SASEGT. CDR3 loop: CASVRTGRYTEAFF. CDR3 sequence (DNA): TGTGCCAGCGTCCGGACAGGGAGATACACTGAAGCTTTCTTT.

The V call is TRBV5-1, the J call TRBJ2-7; 7 bases agree with TRBD2. Germline CDR1 SGHRS, CDR2 YFSETQ. V trimming: 0 bases; J trimming: 1 base; junction bases outside the gene matches: 10. This CDR3 has 17 residues. CDR3 DNA: TGCGCCAGCAGCTTGGATTTGGGGGGAGGGAGTTCCTACGAGCAGTACTTC. It translates to CASSLDLGGGSSYEQYF.

The chain uses TRBV7-9 and TRBJ1-1; 8 bases match TRBD1. V shed 3 bases, J shed 5 bases, and the junction held 2 bases outside the gene matches. Germline V CDR1 and CDR2: SEHNR, FQNEAQ (reference sequence). The CDR3 is made up of 13 amino acids. CDR3: CASSLNRGTEAFF. The CDR3 DNA follows: TGTGCCAGCAGCTTGAACAGGGGGACTGAAGCTTTCTTT.

The chain has TRBV19 and TRBJ2-1; D not certain. This CDR3 region has 11 residues. Germline V gives CDR1 LNHDA, CDR2 SQIVND (reference sequence). Trimming stripped 4 bases from V and 4 bases from J, with 2 bases between. The CDR3 loop is CASSTYNEQFF. CDR3 coding DNA: TGTGCCAGTAGTACATACAATGAGCAGTTCTTC.

The gene calls are TRBV19 and TRBJ2-1; TRBD2 matches 12 bases. Losses at the gene ends were 7 bases for V and 10 bases for J; bases not matched to a gene: 17. Per the germline V gene, CDR1 is LNHDA and CDR2 is SQIVND (reference sequence). The CDR3 consists of 17 residues. CDR3 in DNA: TGTGCCAGTACCCAAGATCAATCACTAGCGGGAGGTGACGAGCAGTTCTTC. Protein sequence: CASTQDQSLAGGDEQFF.

The chain uses TRBV7-8 and TRBJ2-7; tentative D call: TRBD2 (6 bases). The V end lost 1 base, the J end lost 4 bases, and 14 bases lay between the germline ends. Germline CDR1 reads SGHVS; CDR2 reads FQNEAQ. This CDR3 is built from 15 residues. CDR3 nucleotide sequence: TGTGCCAGCAGCTTAGAATTTCGGGAGCGGTACGAGCAGTACTTC. It translates to CASSLEFRERYEQYF.

This sequence joins TRBV28 and TRBJ1-1; 10 bases fit TRBD1. CDR3 size: 14 residues. Germline loops: CDR1 MDHEN, CDR2 SYDVKM. The V segment lost 6 bases and the J segment 12 bases; nucleotides outside the gene matches: 13. CDR3 nucleotides: TGTGCCAGCAGGAGGACAGGGGGAGGTGGGGATCCTTTCTTT. This encodes CASRRTGGGGDPFF.

The V and J genes are TRBV28 and TRBJ2-3; 7 bases match TRBD1. Germline CDR1 is MDHEN and CDR2 is SYDVKM. This CDR3 has 15 residues. Losses at the gene ends were 4 bases for V and 2 bases for J; bases not matched to a gene: 6. Here the CDR3 reads CASSSDDRDTDTQYF. The CDR3 coding sequence is TGTGCCAGCAGTTCCGACGACAGGGACACAGATACGCAGTATTTT.

This clone was observed a single time. The rearrangement joins TRBV5-1 to TRBJ2-3; 10 bases fit TRBD2. This CDR3 contains 16 residues. The germline CDR1 and CDR2 sequences are SGHRS and YFSETQ. Trimming took 4 bases from V and 4 from J; bases not matched to a gene: 9. The CDR3 spells CASSPGAGGLADTQYF. Written as DNA, the CDR3 is TGCGCCAGCAGCCCAGGAGCGGGGGGGCTGGCAGATACGCAGTATTTT.

This clone was detected once. V and J are TRBV5-1 and TRBJ2-1, with 11 bases lining up with TRBD1. V trimming: 2 bases; J trimming: 6 bases; junction bases outside the gene matches: 1. Germline CDR1 is SGHRS and CDR2 is YFSETQ. The CDR3 consists of 14 residues. The DNA of the CDR3 is TGCGCCAGCAGCTTTGGGACAGGGGGCAATGAGCAGTTCTTC. Translating gives CASSFGTGGNEQFF.